Each of the 21 T cell receptor beta chains below was sequenced from the same sample in a study of cytomegalovirus exposure and HLA in healthy donors. PCR used 60 Vbeta primers and 13 Jbeta primers. The table came from immunoSEQ multiplex PCR; TCRdb's copy has only in-frame clones and leaves some out. The sample yields about 190,000 clones, approximately 88% seen once. Sequencing was done on a sample of PBMCs. These receptors came from a boy between 2 and 10 years old in good health and CMV-seronegative.

CDR3 sequence: CASSLLQGPTDTQYF. The CDR3 DNA follows: TGTGCCAGCAGCTTGCTTCAGGGCCCCACAGATACGCAGTATTTT. The chain employs TRBV5-4 and TRBJ2-3; perhaps TRBD1 as D (5 bases). In germline, CDR1 is SGHNT, CDR2 YYREEE (reference sequence). The germline V and J ends were trimmed by 1 base and 2 bases, with 11 bases remaining between them. The CDR3 covers 15 residues.

The chain combines TRBV11-2 with TRBJ1-2; 7 nucleotides align to TRBD1. Unmatched junction bases numbered 3, after V lost 3 bases and J lost 8 bases. The V gene's germline CDR1 is SGHAT and CDR2 FQNNGV. The CDR3 totals 12 residues. The CDR3 is CASSLTGSGYTF. The CDR3 nucleotides are TGTGCCAGCAGCTTGACAGGGAGCGGCTACACCTTC.

The rearrangement links TRBV6-1 to TRBJ1-4; 7 nucleotides agree with TRBD1. The CDR3 has 14 residues. Germline V gives CDR1 MNHNS, CDR2 SASEGT. V lost 2 bases to trimming and J lost 8 bases; unmatched junction nucleotides: 5. DNA of the CDR3: TGTGCCAGCAGTGAAACCAGGGGGGCCGAAAAACTGTTTTTT. As protein: CASSETRGAEKLFF.

The V call is TRBV29-1, the J call TRBJ1-1, with D possibly being TRBD1 (6 bases). The germline V and J ends were trimmed by 4 bases and 4 bases, with 19 bases remaining between them. The CDR3 runs 15 residues. In germline, CDR1 is SQVTM, CDR2 ANQGSEA. The CDR3 DNA is TGCAGCGTTGCGTACCAGGGGCTTTGGGGCACTGAAGCTTTCTTT. Translating gives CSVAYQGLWGTEAFF.

This clone was recorded only once. The chain recombines TRBV10-3 with TRBJ2-5; perhaps TRBD2 as D (6 bases). The length of the CDR3 is 16 residues. V was pared by 3 bases and J by 0 bases, with 14 bases between. CDR1 and CDR2 (germline): ENHRY, SYGVKD. The CDR3 DNA reads as TGTGCCATCAGTGAAGTGGCGGGGCCGTACCAAGAGACCCAGTACTTC. It specifies CAISEVAGPYQETQYF.

The chain uses TRBV14 and TRBJ1-6; the D is unclear. Germline V lookup: CDR1 SGHDN, CDR2 FVKESK. V lost 4 bases, J lost 1 base, and 8 bases lay in between. This CDR3 has 15 residues. In DNA, the CDR3 is TGTGCCAGCAGCCCCCCGGGGTCCTATAATTCACCCCTCCACTTT. Its translation: CASSPPGSYNSPLHF.

This sequence joins TRBV4-1 and TRBJ2-3; D might be TRBD2 (6 bases). V shed 2 bases and J shed 6 bases, with 15 bases lying between them. From germline, CDR1 is MGHRA and CDR2 YSYEKL. The CDR3 runs to 15 residues. This CDR3 reads CASSQIYGGMDTQYF. The CDR3 region has the DNA TGCGCCAGCAGCCAAATTTATGGCGGGATGGATACGCAGTATTTT.

The rearrangement uses TRBV19 and TRBJ2-1, with TRBD2 matching 10 bases. This CDR3 comprises 13 residues. Germline V gene sequence: CDR1 LNHDA, CDR2 SQIVND (reference sequence). V gave up 8 bases and J gave up 4 bases; unmatched junction bases: 2. The DNA for the CDR3 is TGTGCCAGTTATAGCGGGGGGTACAATGAGCAGTTCTTC. It is translated as CASYSGGYNEQFF. The variable domain in full, completed from reference TRBV19 and TRBJ2-1, reads DGGITQSPKYLFRKEGQNVTLSCEQNLNHDAMYWYRQDPGQGLRLIYYSQIVNDFQKGDIAEGYSVSREKKESFPLTVTSAQKNPTAFYLCASYSGGYNEQFFGPGTRLTVL.

This chain links TRBV27 with TRBJ2-3; D might be TRBD1 (5 bases). The germline V and J ends were trimmed by 5 bases and 1 base, with 10 bases remaining between them. The germline V gene encodes CDR1 MNHEY and CDR2 SMNVEV (reference sequence). The CDR3 runs to 14 residues. The CDR3 sequence is CASSPVGGTDTQYF. The CDR3 DNA reads TGTGCCAGCAGTCCGGTAGGGGGCACAGATACGCAGTATTTT.

The chain couples TRBV2 to TRBJ1-1; D uncertain. Germline CDR1 and CDR2: SNHLY and FYNNEI. The CDR3 runs 12 residues. V dropped 7 bases and J dropped 4 bases, with 10 bases sitting between them. CDR3 sequence: CASTLLSTEAFF. CDR3 nucleotides: TGTGCCAGCACTCTCTTATCCACTGAAGCTTTCTTT.

This chain uses TRBV19 with TRBJ2-5, with a possible D match to TRBD1 (5 bases). Germline V lookup: CDR1 LNHDA, CDR2 SQIVND (reference sequence). The CDR3 has 15 amino acids. Deletions cut 6 bases from V and 2 bases from J, with 16 bases between. CDR3 nucleotide sequence: TGTGCCAGTAGCGCTATCAGGGATCCACAAGAGACCCAGTACTTC. Its protein product is CASSAIRDPQETQYF.

This clone has only a few counts. This rearrangement joins TRBV5-6 to TRBJ2-4; a weak D match, TRBD2 (6 bases). V lost 3 bases and J lost 6, with 13 bases in between. The CDR3 runs 14 residues. In germline, CDR1 is SGHDT, CDR2 YYEEEE. The chain's CDR3 is CASSSGGERNIQYF. Here the CDR3 DNA reads TGTGCCAGCAGCTCCGGCGGGGAGCGAAACATTCAGTACTTC.

The V gene is TRBV30, the J gene TRBJ1-1, with a weak D call TRBD1 (5 bases). V lost 4 bases and J 1 base, leaving 10 bases between the germline ends. Germline V gives CDR1 GTSNPN, CDR2 SVGIG (reference sequence). This CDR3 is built from 13 residues. Here the CDR3 DNA reads TGTGCCTGGAACTACAGGTCGAACACTGAAGCTTTCTTT. It encodes CAWNYRSNTEAFF.

The chain recombines TRBV30 with TRBJ1-2; possible D gene TRBD1, 5 bases. From germline, CDR1 is GTSNPN and CDR2 SVGIG (reference sequence). This CDR3 is 15 amino acids long. The germline V and J ends were trimmed by 0 bases and 5 bases, with 16 bases remaining between them. CDR3 in DNA: TGTGCCTGGAGTGTACTACCGGGGGAACGATATGGCTACACCTTC. This gives the protein CAWSVLPGERYGYTF. The full variable domain, in which reference TRBV30 and TRBJ1-2 provide the parts outside the CDR3, is SQTIHQWPATLVQPVGSPLSLECTVEGTSNPNLYWYRQAAGRGLQLLFYSVGIGQISSEVPQNLSASRPQDRQFILSSKKLLLSDSGFYLCAWSVLPGERYGYTFGSGTRLTVV.

CDR3 in amino acids: CASSLGGPEAFF. CDR3 coding DNA: TGTGCCAGCAGCTTGGGGGGGCCTGAAGCTTTCTTT. The chain links TRBV5-4 to TRBJ1-1, with D maybe TRBD1 (6 bases). CDR1 and CDR2 (germline): SGHNT, YYREEE (reference sequence). V was trimmed by 0 bases and J by 6 bases, leaving 6 bases between them. CDR3 length equals 12 residues.

The V and J genes are TRBV30 and TRBJ1-4; 10 bases fit TRBD1. CDR3 length: 15 residues. The V segment lost 3 bases and the J segment 6 bases; nucleotides outside the gene matches: 7. Germline V gene data show CDR1 as GTSNPN and CDR2 as SVGIG (reference sequence). CDR3 in DNA: TGTGCCTGGAGGGATTCCGGGACAGGGGATGAAAAACTGTTTTTT. As protein: CAWRDSGTGDEKLFF.

This chain uses TRBV7-9 with TRBJ1-2; 10 nucleotides match TRBD1. Germline CDR1 and CDR2: SEHNR and FQNEAQ (reference sequence). The CDR3 has 15 amino acids. V was clipped by 2 bases and J by 3 bases; unmatched bases: 3. The CDR3, as DNA: TGTGCCAGCAGCTTACAAGGACAGGGGGACTATGGCTACACCTTC. It translates to CASSLQGQGDYGYTF.

The CDR3 region has the DNA TGCGCCAGCAGCCAAGATTCGCAGGGCGGGGTGGAGACCCAGTACTTC. Translated, it gives CASSQDSQGGVETQYF. The chain has TRBV4-3 and TRBJ2-5; the D gene is possibly TRBD2 (6 bases). Germline-derived CDR1 and CDR2 are LGHNA and YSLEER. This CDR3 is built from 16 residues. Trimming took 0 bases from V and 5 from J, leaving 16 bases between them.

This clone was counted a single time. The chain has TRBV29-1 and TRBJ2-5, with a possible D match to TRBD2 (5 bases). There are 11 residues in the CDR3. The V gene lost 8 bases and the J gene lost 3 bases, with 10 bases spanning the gap. Germline values: CDR1 SQVTM, CDR2 ANQGSEA. The CDR3 is CSSRREETQYF. CDR3 nucleotides: TGCAGCTCTAGGCGGGAAGAGACCCAGTACTTC. The whole variable domain, filled in from reference TRBV29-1 and TRBJ2-5, reads SAVISQKPSRDICQRGTSLTIQCQVDSQVTMMFWYRQQPGQSLTLIATANQGSEATYESGFVIDKFPISRPNLTFSTLTVSNMSPEDSSIYLCSSRREETQYFGPGTRLLVL.

The V call is TRBV2, the J call TRBJ1-1; weak D call: TRBD1 (5 bases). The CDR3 sequence is 15 residues long. V shed 3 bases and J shed 0 bases, with 11 bases lying between them. Germline V gives CDR1 SNHLY, CDR2 FYNNEI. CDR3 sequence: CASSDMGLMNTEAFF. The CDR3 nucleotides read TGTGCCAGCAGTGATATGGGACTCATGAACACTGAAGCTTTCTTT.

The J gene is TRBJ1-2, the V gene TRBV2, with D hard to call. Trimming removed 7 bases from V and 4 bases from J, with 13 bases in between. The CDR3 contains 13 residues. The germline V gene encodes CDR1 SNHLY and CDR2 FYNNEI. The CDR3, as DNA: TGTGCCAGCAATTTTTCGCCGGGCTATGGCTACACCTTC. It encodes CASNFSPGYGYTF. The full variable domain, completed using reference TRBV2 and TRBJ1-2, is EPEVTQTPSHQVTQMGQEVILRCVPISNHLYFYWYRQILGQKVEFLVSFYNNEISEKSEIFDDQFSVERPDGSNFTLKIRSTKLEDSAMYFCASNFSPGYGYTFGSGTRLTVV.